This T cell receptor beta chain originates from a study of blood T cell repertoires in COVID-19. The CDR3 has 12 residues. After removal of 3 bases from V and 7 bases from J, the junction contained 3 bases not matched to a gene. Germline CDR1 is SGHNT and CDR2 is YYREEE (reference sequence). In terms of age and location, participants ranged from roughly 18 to 100 years and lived in about two dozen US areas. Libraries were prepared by immunoSEQ multiplex PCR; TCRdb keeps only in-frame clonotypes and omits some of them. The sample includes some 400,000 clones, 91% of them seen just once. Sequencing was done on a sample of PBMCs or T cells enriched from blood (not recorded which). The TCR was taken from a middle-aged woman who had been exposed to COVID-19. This chain connects TRBV5-4 to TRBJ2-7, with 8 bases that match TRBD1. CDR3 protein: CASSSTGEEQYF. The CDR3 DNA is TGTGCCAGCAGCTCGACAGGGGAGGAGCAGTACTTC.